Each of the 12 T cell receptor beta chains below was sequenced from the same sample in a study of cytomegalovirus exposure and HLA in healthy donors. Use of 60 Vbeta and 13 Jbeta primers characterized the PCR. Assay: immunoSEQ multiplex PCR; the TCRdb copy retains only in-frame clones and omits some. The table includes 250,000 or so clones, 85% to 95% detected once. Sample: PBMCs. The source of these receptors is a girl aged 2-15 years in good health and CMV-seronegative.

The genes are TRBV4-1 and TRBJ1-4, with a weak D call TRBD1 (6 bases). The length of the CDR3 is 14 residues. Germline values: CDR1 MGHRA, CDR2 YSYEKL. Trimming removed 6 bases from V and 8 bases from J, with 16 bases in between. The chain's CDR3 is CASSSRGYLEKLFF. In DNA form, the CDR3 reads TGCGCCAGCAGTTCTAGGGGGTATCTCGAAAAACTGTTTTTT.

In the case of this clone: A read error may account for a junction end that differs from germline. The chain recombines TRBV5-4 with TRBJ1-2, with a tentative D call TRBD1 (6 bases). This CDR3 has 14 amino acids. The germline V gene has CDR1 SGHNT and CDR2 YYREEE (reference sequence). The CDR3 nucleotides read TGTGCCAGAAGCTCCCCCGGGACACTCTATGGCTACACCTTC. As protein: CARSSPGTLYGYTF.

The V call is TRBV19, the J call TRBJ2-7; tentative D call: TRBD2 (5 bases). The CDR3 runs to 14 residues. Germline-derived CDR1 and CDR2 are LNHDA and SQIVND (reference sequence). Trimming removed 4 bases from V and 2 bases from J, with 12 bases in between. This chain's CDR3 is CASSRAAGAYEQYF. As DNA, the CDR3 is TGTGCCAGTAGTAGGGCAGCCGGGGCCTACGAGCAGTACTTC.

The gene calls are TRBV27 and TRBJ2-5; D unresolved. Germline V gene data show CDR1 as MNHEY and CDR2 as SMNVEV (reference sequence). The V and J ends lost 5 bases and 4 bases respectively, with 8 bases between them. The CDR3 loop spans 12 amino acids. The CDR3: CASSPPGETQYF. In DNA form, the CDR3 reads TGTGCCAGCAGTCCCCCGGGAGAGACCCAGTACTTC.

The genes are TRBV7-2 and TRBJ1-2; D is possibly TRBD1 (5 bases). V lost 1 base to trimming and J lost 4 bases, with 10 bases between them. The CDR3 contains 14 residues. CDR1 and CDR2 (germline): SGHTA, FQGNSA. The CDR3 DNA is TGTGCCAGCAGCTTAGTCCAGGGTGGCTATGGCTACACCTTC. Amino acids: CASSLVQGGYGYTF.

V is TRBV13 and J is TRBJ2-3; 13 nucleotides align to TRBD2. The V segment lost 4 bases and the J segment 5 bases; nucleotides outside the gene matches: 9. Germline CDR1 reads PRHDT; CDR2 reads FYEKMQ (reference sequence). The CDR3 has 17 residues. The CDR3 reads CASSSTGTSGTRDTQYF. CDR3 DNA sequence: TGTGCCAGCAGCTCCACCGGGACTAGCGGGACGCGAGATACGCAGTATTTT. The full variable domain, its missing parts supplied by reference TRBV13 and TRBJ2-3, is AAGVIQSPRHLIKEKRETATLKCYPIPRHDTVYWYQQGPGQDPQFLISFYEKMQSDKGSIPDRFSAQQFSDYHSELNMSSLELGDSALYFCASSSTGTSGTRDTQYFGPGTRLTVL.

This chain joins TRBV6-5 and TRBJ2-1; 7 bases agree with TRBD2. The germline V gene encodes CDR1 MNHEY and CDR2 SVGAGI. Trimming cost V 6 bases and J 0 bases; bases outside gene matches: 5. The CDR3 contains 15 residues. The CDR3 DNA follows: TGTGCCAGCAGCTCCAGCGGGATCTCCTACAATGAGCAGTTCTTC. As protein: CASSSSGISYNEQFF.

This clone was detected once. The chain couples TRBV10-3 to TRBJ1-5, with D perhaps TRBD1 (5 bases). CDR3 size: 12 residues. Germline V CDR1 and CDR2: ENHRY, SYGVKD. V gave up 8 bases and J gave up 6 bases, with 11 bases separating them. This CDR3 is CAIGGGGQPQHF. CDR3 bases: TGTGCCATCGGGGGGGGTGGTCAGCCCCAGCATTTT.

The chain has TRBV28 and TRBJ1-5, with a tentative D call TRBD1 (6 bases). V was shortened by 2 bases and J by 4 bases, with 15 bases between the two germline ends. The CDR3 consists of 16 residues. Germline V CDR1 and CDR2: MDHEN, SYDVKM. DNA for the CDR3: TGTGCCAGCAGTTTAAGCTCAGGACAGTCTAATCAGCCCCAGCATTTT. This sequence encodes CASSLSSGQSNQPQHF. The full variable domain, its missing parts supplied by reference TRBV28 and TRBJ1-5, is DVKVTQSSRYLVKRTGEKVFLECVQDMDHENMFWYRQDPGLGLRLIYFSYDVKMKEKGDIPEGYSVSREKKERFSLILESASTNQTSMYLCASSLSSGQSNQPQHFGDGTRLSIL.

The chain couples TRBV6-4 to TRBJ1-2, with TRBD1 matching 7 bases. There are 13 residues in the CDR3. The ends lost 3 bases at V and 8 bases at J; junction bases unmatched: 6. Germline V gene data show CDR1 as MRHNA and CDR2 as SNTAGT. CDR3 region: CASSEEGAGGYTF. The CDR3 DNA reads as TGTGCCAGCAGTGAAGAGGGGGCAGGGGGCTACACCTTC.

The chain recombines TRBV19 with TRBJ2-7, with D unresolved. The germline CDR1 and CDR2 sequences are LNHDA and SQIVND (reference sequence). V gave up 0 bases and J gave up 4 bases, with 13 bases separating them. The CDR3 contains 15 residues. The CDR3 spells CASSIEVGGGYEQYF. In DNA, the CDR3 is TGTGCCAGTAGTATAGAAGTCGGTGGCGGTTACGAGCAGTACTTC. Supplemented by reference TRBV19 and TRBJ2-7, the full variable domain reads DGGITQSPKYLFRKEGQNVTLSCEQNLNHDAMYWYRQDPGQGLRLIYYSQIVNDFQKGDIAEGYSVSREKKESFPLTVTSAQKNPTAFYLCASSIEVGGGYEQYFGPGTRLTVT.

This chain uses TRBV19 with TRBJ2-3, with a tentative D call TRBD2 (6 bases). The germline V gene has CDR1 LNHDA and CDR2 SQIVND (reference sequence). Trimming stripped 8 bases from V and 4 bases from J, with 10 bases between. There are 12 residues in the CDR3. Here the CDR3 DNA reads TGTGCCAGTGACGGGGGAGCAGATACGCAGTATTTT. Protein: CASDGGADTQYF.